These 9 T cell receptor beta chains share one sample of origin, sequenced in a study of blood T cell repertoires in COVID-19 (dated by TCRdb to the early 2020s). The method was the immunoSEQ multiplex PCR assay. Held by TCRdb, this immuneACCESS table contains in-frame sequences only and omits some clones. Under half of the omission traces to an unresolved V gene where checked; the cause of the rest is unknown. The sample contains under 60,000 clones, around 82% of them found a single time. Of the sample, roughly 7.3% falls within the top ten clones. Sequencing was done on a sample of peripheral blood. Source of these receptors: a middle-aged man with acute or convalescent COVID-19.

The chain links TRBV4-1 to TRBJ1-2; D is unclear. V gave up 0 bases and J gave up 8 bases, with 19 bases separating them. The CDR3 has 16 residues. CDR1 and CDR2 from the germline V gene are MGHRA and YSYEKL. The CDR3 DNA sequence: TGCGCCAGCAGCCAAGAAGTAAGCATAAGCGGGAAAGGCTACACCTTC. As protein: CASSQEVSISGKGYTF.

The DNA for the CDR3 is TGTGCCAGCAAAATTGGCAGGGGCCCCGCCGGGTCCTACGAGCAGTACTTC. This encodes CASKIGRGPAGSYEQYF. The V and J genes are TRBV28 and TRBJ2-7, with a tentative D call TRBD1 (6 bases). This CDR3 has 17 amino acids. CDR1 and CDR2 (germline): MDHEN, SYDVKM. V was pared by 7 bases and J by 1 base, with 23 bases between. Based on the CDR3 plus reference TRBV28 and TRBJ2-7, the full variable domain is DVKVTQSSRYLVKRTGEKVFLECVQDMDHENMFWYRQDPGLGLRLIYFSYDVKMKEKGDIPEGYSVSREKKERFSLILESASTNQTSMYLCASKIGRGPAGSYEQYFGPGTRLTVT.

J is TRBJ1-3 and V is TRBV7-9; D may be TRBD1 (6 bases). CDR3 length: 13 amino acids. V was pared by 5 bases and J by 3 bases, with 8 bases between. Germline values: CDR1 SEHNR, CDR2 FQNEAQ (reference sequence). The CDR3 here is CASSLDSGNTIYF. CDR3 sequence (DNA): TGTGCCAGCAGCCTGGACAGTGGAAACACCATATATTTT.

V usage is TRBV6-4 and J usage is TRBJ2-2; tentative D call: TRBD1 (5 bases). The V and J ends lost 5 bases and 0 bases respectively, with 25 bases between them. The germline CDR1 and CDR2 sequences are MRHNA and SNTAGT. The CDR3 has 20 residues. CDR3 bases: TGTGCCAGCAGTTCCGTCGTCCCACTTTTCCAGGGTGCGAACACCGGGGAGCTGTTTTTT. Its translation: CASSSVVPLFQGANTGELFF.

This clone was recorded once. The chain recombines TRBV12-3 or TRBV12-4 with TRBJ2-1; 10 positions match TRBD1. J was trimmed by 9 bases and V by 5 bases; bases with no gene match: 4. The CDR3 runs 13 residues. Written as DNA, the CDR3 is TGTGCCAGCAGTCCGACAGGGGGCAGTGAGCAGTTCTTC. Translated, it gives CASSPTGGSEQFF.

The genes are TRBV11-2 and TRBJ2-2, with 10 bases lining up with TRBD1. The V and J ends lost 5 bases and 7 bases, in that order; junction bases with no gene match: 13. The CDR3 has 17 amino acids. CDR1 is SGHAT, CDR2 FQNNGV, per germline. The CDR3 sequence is CASSNRQGALRNGELFF. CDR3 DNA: TGTGCCAGCAGCAACCGACAGGGGGCATTACGTAACGGGGAGCTGTTTTTT. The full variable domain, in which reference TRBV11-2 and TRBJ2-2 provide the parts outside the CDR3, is EAGVAQSPRYKIIEKRQSVAFWCNPISGHATLYWYQQILGQGPKLLIQFQNNGVVDDSQLPKDRFSAERLKGVDSTLKIQPAKLEDSAVYLCASSNRQGALRNGELFFGEGSRLTVL.

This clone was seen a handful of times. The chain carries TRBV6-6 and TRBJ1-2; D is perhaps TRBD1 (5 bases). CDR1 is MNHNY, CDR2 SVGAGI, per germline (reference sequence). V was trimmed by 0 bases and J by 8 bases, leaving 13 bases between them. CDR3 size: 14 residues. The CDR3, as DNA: TGTGCCAGCAGTTACTCGCGACAGACTCCGGGCTACACCTTC. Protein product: CASSYSRQTPGYTF.

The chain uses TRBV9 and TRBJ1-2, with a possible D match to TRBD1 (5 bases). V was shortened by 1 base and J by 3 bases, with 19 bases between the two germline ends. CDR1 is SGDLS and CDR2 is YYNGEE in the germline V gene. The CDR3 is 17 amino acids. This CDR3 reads CASSVQTGRREDYGYTF. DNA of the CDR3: TGTGCCAGCAGCGTACAGACGGGACGCCGGGAGGACTATGGCTACACCTTC.

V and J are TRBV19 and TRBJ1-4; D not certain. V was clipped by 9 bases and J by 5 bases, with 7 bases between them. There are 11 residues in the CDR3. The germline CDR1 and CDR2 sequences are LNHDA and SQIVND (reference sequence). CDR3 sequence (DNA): TGTGCCAGCCACGAGAATGAAAAACTGTTTTTT. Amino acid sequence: CASHENEKLFF.